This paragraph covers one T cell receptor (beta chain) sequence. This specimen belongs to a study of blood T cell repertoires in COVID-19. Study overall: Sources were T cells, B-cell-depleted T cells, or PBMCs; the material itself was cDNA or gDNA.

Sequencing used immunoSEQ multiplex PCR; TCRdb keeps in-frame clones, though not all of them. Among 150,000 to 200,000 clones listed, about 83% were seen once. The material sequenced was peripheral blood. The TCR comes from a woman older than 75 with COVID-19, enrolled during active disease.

The CDR3 nucleotides are TGTGCCAGCAGTGACCGGGGAGCTGGACAGCCCCAGCATTTT. It codes for CASSDRGAGQPQHF. The rearrangement links TRBV2 to TRBJ1-5; D is unclear. The CDR3 has 14 residues. Between the trimmed V and J ends, which lost 3 bases and 7 bases, there was a span of 13 bases. Germline lookup yields CDR1 SNHLY and CDR2 FYNNEI.